The 18 T cell receptor beta chains reported below all come from one sample, sequenced in a study of blood T cell repertoires in COVID-19. Some clones are missing from TCRdb's copy, which holds only in-frame ones; the method was immunoSEQ multiplex PCR. The sample includes 250,000 to 300,000 clones, approximately 87% of them seen just once. The sample taken for sequencing was peripheral blood. The source of these receptors is a man in his sixties who had recovered from COVID-19.

The V and J genes are TRBV30 and TRBJ1-6; D possibly corresponds to TRBD1 (5 bases). The length of the CDR3 is 14 residues. Trimming took 0 bases from V and 14 from J, leaving 17 bases between them. CDR1 is GTSNPN and CDR2 is SVGIG in the germline V gene (reference sequence). In DNA form, the CDR3 reads TGTGCCTGGAGTGTAGACAGAAGAAAAAAATCCCTCCACTTT. Its protein product is CAWSVDRRKKSLHF. The variable domain in full, completed from reference TRBV30 and TRBJ1-6, reads SQTIHQWPATLVQPVGSPLSLECTVEGTSNPNLYWYRQAAGRGLQLLFYSVGIGQISSEVPQNLSASRPQDRQFILSSKKLLLSDSGFYLCAWSVDRRKKSLHFGNGTRLTVT.

This chain joins TRBV25-1 and TRBJ2-1; D is possibly TRBD2 (5 bases). Germline-derived CDR1 and CDR2 are MGHDK and SYGVNS. CDR3 length equals 13 residues. V lost 6 bases and J 3 bases, leaving 9 bases between the germline ends. The DNA of the CDR3 is TGTGCCAGCAGGCCAGACTACTACAATGAGCAGTTCTTC. Amino acids: CASRPDYYNEQFF.

The J gene is TRBJ2-1, the V gene TRBV18; possibly TRBD1 for D (6 bases). The V gene's germline CDR1 is KGHSH and CDR2 LQKENI. Trimming removed 5 bases at V and 0 bases at J, with 14 bases between. The length of the CDR3 is 16 residues. The CDR3 reads CASSNRALSSYNEQFF. The CDR3 bases are TGTGCCAGCTCAAACAGGGCCCTGAGCTCCTACAATGAGCAGTTCTTC.

This chain links TRBV5-1 with TRBJ1-2; the D is unclear. This CDR3 is 15 amino acids long. CDR1 SGHRS and CDR2 YFSETQ come from the germline V gene. The V and J ends lost 0 bases and 2 bases respectively, with 11 bases between them. The CDR3 DNA sequence: TGCGCCAGCAGCTTGGGCTCCGAGGGAAACTATGGCTACACCTTC. Its protein product is CASSLGSEGNYGYTF. Using reference TRBV5-1 and TRBJ1-2 for the parts outside the CDR3, the full variable domain is KAGVTQTPRYLIKTRGQQVTLSCSPISGHRSVSWYQQTPGQGLQFLFEYFSETQRNKGNFPGRFSGRQFSNSRSEMNVSTLELGDSALYLCASSLGSEGNYGYTFGSGTRLTVV.

V is TRBV10-3 and J is TRBJ2-7; 9 positions agree with TRBD1. The length of the CDR3 is 15 residues. Germline assignment: CDR1 ENHRY and CDR2 SYGVKD. The V and J ends lost 6 bases and 1 base, in that order; junction bases with no gene match: 7. CDR3 sequence (DNA): TGTGCCATCAGCCGGGGGACAGGGAGTTCCTACGAGCAGTACTTC. Amino acids: CAISRGTGSSYEQYF.

The chain links TRBV6-2 or TRBV6-3 to TRBJ2-5; 7 nucleotides match TRBD1. There are 15 residues in the CDR3. Unmatched junction bases numbered 8, after V lost 2 bases and J lost 5 bases. Per germline, CDR1 MNHEY and CDR2 SVGEGT. The CDR3 reads CASSYVQGLGETQYF. CDR3 DNA sequence: TGTGCCAGCAGTTACGTACAGGGGCTTGGGGAGACCCAGTACTTC.

This chain uses TRBV7-8 with TRBJ2-3, with D maybe TRBD1 (6 bases). CDR3 size: 16 residues. V lost 1 base and J 0 bases, leaving 11 bases between the germline ends. Germline V gives CDR1 SGHVS, CDR2 FQNEAQ. The CDR3 region has the DNA TGTGCCAGCAGCTTAGACAGGGTGAAGAGCACAGATACGCAGTATTTT. Translation gives CASSLDRVKSTDTQYF.

This clone has just a few counts. This chain uses TRBV7-9 with TRBJ1-1, with 8 bases identical to TRBD1. Trimming at V came to 1 base and at J to 4 bases, leaving 8 bases not matched to a gene. CDR3 size: 16 residues. The germline CDR1 and CDR2 sequences are SEHNR and FQNEAQ (reference sequence). The DNA for the CDR3 is TGTGCCAGCAGCTTAGGGGGAGGACAGGGACGCACTGAAGCTTTCTTT. It translates to CASSLGGGQGRTEAFF.

V usage is TRBV11-2 and J usage is TRBJ2-7, with 7 bases that match TRBD1. The CDR3 loop spans 13 amino acids. Germline V gene data show CDR1 as SGHAT and CDR2 as FQNNGV. Germline trimming cut 3 bases from V and 3 bases from J; bases unmatched to any gene: 2. CDR3 sequence: CASSFGQDYEQYF. The CDR3 DNA reads as TGTGCCAGCAGCTTCGGACAGGACTACGAGCAGTACTTC.

This clone was detected a few times. The chain combines TRBV28 with TRBJ2-7; 11 nucleotides align to TRBD1. V trimming: 6 bases; J trimming: 6 bases; junction bases outside the gene matches: 10. The CDR3 sequence is 15 residues long. In germline, CDR1 is MDHEN, CDR2 SYDVKM. CDR3 in amino acids: CASRPEGQGASEQYF. Written as DNA, the CDR3 is TGTGCCAGCAGGCCCGAAGGACAGGGGGCAAGCGAGCAGTACTTC.

This chain connects TRBV30 to TRBJ2-1; D is perhaps TRBD1 (5 bases). The CDR3 consists of 13 residues. V lost 4 bases, J lost 2 bases, and 9 bases lay in between. Per the germline V gene, CDR1 is GTSNPN and CDR2 is SVGIG (reference sequence). CDR3 nucleotide sequence: TGTGCCTGGAATCAGGGCACCTACAATGAGCAGTTCTTC. Translation gives CAWNQGTYNEQFF.

The chain couples TRBV2 to TRBJ2-6; D not certain. Looked up from germline, CDR1 is SNHLY and CDR2 is FYNNEI. Trimming shortened V by 5 bases and J by 0 bases, and 8 bases separated the two germline ends. This CDR3 contains 15 residues. As DNA, the CDR3 is TGTGCCAGCAGTAGCAGACTCTCTGGGGCCAACGTCCTGACTTTC. It specifies CASSSRLSGANVLTF.

This rearrangement joins TRBV12-5 to TRBJ2-7, with 13 bases that match TRBD2. The V gene's germline CDR1 is LGHNT and CDR2 FRNRAP. V trimming: 3 bases; J trimming: 4 bases; junction bases outside the gene matches: 21. CDR3 length: 21 residues. The CDR3 sequence is CASGLEKHPGLAGRQKYEQYF. The CDR3 region has the DNA TGTGCTAGTGGTTTAGAGAAGCACCCGGGACTAGCGGGACGCCAAAAATACGAGCAGTACTTC.

The chain recombines TRBV29-1 with TRBJ2-5, with 12 bases aligning to TRBD2. The CDR3 is 13 amino acids. The trim removed 5 bases at V and 7 bases at J, leaving 5 bases unmatched. Germline V gene sequence: CDR1 SQVTM, CDR2 ANQGSEA. CDR3 sequence: CSVTSGGLSTQYF. In DNA, the CDR3 is TGCAGCGTTACTAGCGGGGGGTTGTCGACCCAGTACTTC.

The V gene is TRBV6-6, the J gene TRBJ2-6, with a weak D call TRBD1 (6 bases). This CDR3 has 15 amino acids. With 7 bases removed from V and 0 bases from J, the gap between germline ends came to 10 bases. Looked up from germline, CDR1 is MNHNY and CDR2 is SVGAGI (reference sequence). The CDR3 nucleotides are TGTGCCAGCAAGCCAGGGGACTCTGGGGCCAACGTCCTGACTTTC. Residues: CASKPGDSGANVLTF.

This clone was seen a single time. V usage is TRBV2 and J usage is TRBJ1-5, with 11 positions matching TRBD1. Germline CDR1 and CDR2: SNHLY and FYNNEI. Trimming cost V 4 bases and J 1 base; bases outside gene matches: 0. The CDR3 runs 15 residues. The CDR3 DNA sequence: TGTGCCAGCAGTGGGGACAGGGGGAGCAATCAGCCCCAGCATTTT. This gives the protein CASSGDRGSNQPQHF.

The genes are TRBV20-1 and TRBJ2-7; tentatively, D is TRBD2 (6 bases). Germline V gives CDR1 DFQATT, CDR2 SNEGSKA (reference sequence). There are 11 residues in the CDR3. The ends were cut back, 5 bases at V and 7 bases at J, with 12 bases in the middle. The CDR3 loop is CSARVAGEQYF. The CDR3 DNA follows: TGCAGTGCTCGGGTTGCGGGGGAGCAGTACTTC.

The chain uses TRBV5-1 and TRBJ2-7; 8 bases agree with TRBD1. J gave up 2 bases and V 4 bases, and 11 bases lay outside the gene matches. CDR1 and CDR2 from the germline V gene are SGHRS and YFSETQ. The CDR3 is 16 residues long. The CDR3: CASSKAAGGQAYEQYF. For the CDR3, the DNA is TGCGCCAGCAGCAAGGCGGCAGGGGGACAGGCCTACGAGCAGTACTTC.